The 32 T cell receptor beta chains below come from one sample, sequenced in a study of T cells in Graves' hyperthyroidism and ophthalmopathy. Researchers took RNA transcripts and amplified the TCR beta CDR3 regions from them. With the HTBI primer set, the TCR CDR3 went through a first round of RT-PCR. In TCRdb, the multiplex PCR reads were re-called with MiXCR into one record per CDR3 protein. The data show a few hundred thousand distinct CDR3 sequences, with around a fifth seen just once and under 55% held by the top ten. What was sequenced was blood. Receptors originate from a woman between 65 and 79 years old with Graves' ophthalmopathy.

The chain recombines TRBV27 with TRBJ2-1, with a possible D match to TRBD1 (6 bases). Trimming took 5 bases from V and 4 from J, leaving 18 bases between them. This CDR3 spans 16 amino acids. In germline, CDR1 is MNHEY, CDR2 SMNVEV (reference sequence). This CDR3 reads CASSPGWGQPYNEQFF. CDR3 coding DNA: TGTGCCAGCAGTCCCGGGTGGGGGCAGCCTTACAATGAGCAGTTCTTC.

This chain uses TRBV3-1 with TRBJ1-6; 10 bases fit TRBD1. CDR3 length equals 16 residues. The V gene's germline CDR1 is LGHDT and CDR2 YNNKEL (reference sequence). V shed 5 bases and J 9 bases; nucleotides not matched to a gene: 10. The CDR3 DNA reads TGTGCCAGCAGCAACCGGGACAGGGGCTTTGGTTCACCCCTCCACTTT. It specifies CASSNRDRGFGSPLHF.

The V gene is TRBV18, the J gene TRBJ2-7, with a possible D match to TRBD1 (5 bases). With 1 base removed from V and 2 bases from J, the gap between germline ends came to 12 bases. Germline CDR1 is KGHSH and CDR2 is LQKENI. The CDR3 is 15 amino acids. The CDR3 bases are TGTGCCAGCTCACCACGTTTACAGGAGACCTACGAGCAGTACTTC. Protein sequence: CASSPRLQETYEQYF.

This clonotype occurred many times. The chain uses TRBV27 and TRBJ1-1, with TRBD1 as a possible D gene (5 bases). Trimming shortened V by 5 bases and J by 7 bases, and 11 bases separated the two germline ends. Germline CDR1 is MNHEY and CDR2 is SMNVEV (reference sequence). The CDR3 length is 12 residues. CDR3 protein: CASSNRGYEAFF. CDR3 in DNA: TGTGCCAGCAGTAACCGGGGGTATGAAGCTTTCTTT.

In this sample, this clonotype turned up a few times. The CDR3, as DNA: TGTGCCAGCAGGAAGACAGGGGCCTACGAGCAGTACTTC. It encodes CASRKTGAYEQYF. The V call is TRBV6-1, the J call TRBJ2-7; 8 bases match TRBD1. CDR1 MNHNS and CDR2 SASEGT come from the germline V gene. Trimming removed 6 bases from V and 2 bases from J; junction bases left unmatched: 3. The CDR3 extends over 13 amino acids.

This CDR3 reads CASIFGLQETQYF. CDR3 nucleotide sequence: TGTGCCAGCATTTTCGGACTGCAGGAGACCCAGTACTTC. This chain links TRBV6-5 with TRBJ2-5; TRBD2 might be the D (5 bases). Deletions cut 7 bases from V and 5 bases from J, with 14 bases between. The germline V gene has CDR1 MNHEY and CDR2 SVGAGI. The CDR3 sequence is 13 residues long.

Details on this clonotype: A read error is possible here, since a much larger clone lies one base away. V gene TRBV2 combines with J gene TRBJ2-4; 7 nucleotides agree with TRBD2. CDR1 SNHLY and CDR2 FYNNEI come from the germline V gene. CDR3 size: 15 residues. V gave up 5 bases and J gave up 3 bases; unmatched junction bases: 7. CDR3 protein: CASSTGGAVKNIQYF. Here the CDR3 DNA reads TGTGCCAGCAGTACGGGGGGAGCCGTCAAAAACATTCAGTACTTC.

About this clonotype: This may stem from a read error, because a much larger clone lies one nucleotide away. V is TRBV2 and J is TRBJ2-7; 8 nucleotides align to TRBD1. CDR1 is SNHLY and CDR2 is FYNNEI in the germline V gene. V lost 8 bases to trimming and J lost 3 bases; unmatched junction nucleotides: 9. The CDR3 is 14 residues long. The CDR3 bases are TGTGCCAGCGGTACCCAGGGGGCGGACTACGAGCAGTACTTC. It encodes CASGTQGADYEQYF. Supplemented by reference TRBV2 and TRBJ2-7, the full variable domain reads EPEVTQTPSHQVTQMGQEVILRCVPISNHLYFYWYRQILGQKVEFLVSFYNNEISEKSEIFDDQFSVERPDGSNFTLKIRSTKLEDSAMYFCASGTQGADYEQYFGPGTRLTVT.

This clonotype was seen a handful of times. V gene TRBV11-1 combines with J gene TRBJ2-2; no reliable D call. Trimming removed 1 base at V and 6 bases at J, with 12 bases between. Per germline, CDR1 SGHAT and CDR2 FQDESV (reference sequence). This CDR3 spans 15 amino acids. CDR3: CASSLEGGEAGELFF. DNA for the CDR3: TGTGCCAGCAGCTTAGAGGGCGGAGAGGCCGGGGAGCTGTTTTTT.

This clonotype has a count of ten or more. This chain connects TRBV2 to TRBJ2-3; TRBD2 might be the D (6 bases). Trimming took 3 bases from V and 0 from J, leaving 10 bases between them. The CDR3 is 15 amino acids. Germline loops: CDR1 SNHLY, CDR2 FYNNEI. CDR3 residues: CASSESGTSTDTQYF. CDR3 coding DNA: TGTGCCAGCAGTGAGTCCGGGACTAGCACAGATACGCAGTATTTT.

This clonotype was picked up a small number of times. The chain has TRBV7-9 and TRBJ1-3; D call uncertain. Germline V gene lookup returns CDR1 SEHNR and CDR2 FQNEAQ (reference sequence). Trimming took 5 bases from V and 3 from J, leaving 11 bases between them. The length of the CDR3 is 14 residues. The CDR3 nucleotides read TGTGCCAGCAGCCACTATAATAATGGAAACACCATATATTTT. This translates into CASSHYNNGNTIYF.

This clonotype came up many times. The chain links TRBV30 to TRBJ2-5, with 7 bases lining up with TRBD1. J was trimmed by 7 bases and V by 4 bases; bases with no gene match: 12. From germline, CDR1 is GTSNPN and CDR2 SVGIG (reference sequence). The CDR3 length is 14 residues. CDR3 protein: CAWTGQQGPWTQYF. CDR3 nucleotide sequence: TGTGCCTGGACGGGGCAACAGGGGCCATGGACCCAGTACTTC. Using reference TRBV30 and TRBJ2-5 for the parts outside the CDR3, the full variable domain is SQTIHQWPATLVQPVGSPLSLECTVEGTSNPNLYWYRQAAGRGLQLLFYSVGIGQISSEVPQNLSASRPQDRQFILSSKKLLLSDSGFYLCAWTGQQGPWTQYFGPGTRLLVL.

The chain has TRBV5-1 and TRBJ2-2, with D tentatively TRBD2 (5 bases). Germline V gives CDR1 SGHRS, CDR2 YFSETQ. The CDR3 sequence is 15 residues long. V was clipped by 3 bases and J by 4 bases, with 13 bases between them. Written as DNA, the CDR3 is TGCGCCAGCAGCTCCTCGGAGGTCGGCACCGGGGAGCTGTTTTTT. It is translated as CASSSSEVGTGELFF.

This clonotype was seen more than once but under ten times. This sequence joins TRBV18 and TRBJ1-6; D is possibly TRBD1 (5 bases). This CDR3 contains 15 residues. V lost 0 bases and J 7 bases, leaving 10 bases between the germline ends. CDR1 KGHSH and CDR2 LQKENI come from the germline V gene. The CDR3 nucleotides are TGTGCCAGCTCACCACCAGAGGGACTCAATTCACCCCTCCACTTT. Translation gives CASSPPEGLNSPLHF.

V usage is TRBV5-8 and J usage is TRBJ2-5; possibly TRBD2 for D (7 bases). Per the germline V gene, CDR1 is SGHTS and CDR2 is YDEGEE. V gave up 2 bases and J gave up 5 bases, with 16 bases separating them. The CDR3 covers 15 residues. The CDR3 DNA reads TGTGCCAGCAGCTTAAGGCGGGGAGGGGGGGAGACCCAGTACTTC. It translates to CASSLRRGGGETQYF.

This clonotype has a handful of counts. V gene TRBV5-1 combines with J gene TRBJ2-1; 12 bases map to TRBD2. Trimming removed 4 bases from V and 9 bases from J; junction bases left unmatched: 11. The CDR3 length is 16 residues. Per germline, CDR1 SGHRS and CDR2 YFSETQ. This chain's CDR3 is CASSRSSGRAEGEQFF. The DNA of the CDR3 is TGCGCCAGCAGCCGTTCTAGCGGGAGGGCCGAGGGTGAGCAGTTCTTC.

With respect to this clonotype: This could be a read error, since a much larger clone is one nucleotide away. The rearrangement uses TRBV2 and TRBJ1-1; 7 nucleotides align to TRBD1. V was pared by 11 bases and J by 1 base, with 7 bases of the junction left unmatched. The CDR3 sequence is 13 residues long. The V gene's germline CDR1 is SNHLY and CDR2 FYNNEI. The CDR3 bases are TGTGCCGGCTCCGAGGGGGCGAACACTGAAGCTTTCTTT. Translated: CAGSEGANTEAFF. Complete variable domain (other parts from reference TRBV2 and TRBJ1-1): EPEVTQTPSHQVTQMGQEVILRCVPISNHLYFYWYRQILGQKVEFLVSFYNNEISEKSEIFDDQFSVERPDGSNFTLKIRSTKLEDSAMYFCAGSEGANTEAFFGQGTRLTVV.

This clonotype was observed many times. This chain links TRBV6-5 with TRBJ1-2; TRBD1 aligns across 7 bases. Germline assignment: CDR1 MNHEY and CDR2 SVGAGI. The trim removed 0 bases at V and 5 bases at J, leaving 6 bases unmatched. The CDR3 has 15 residues. The DNA for the CDR3 is TGTGCCAGCAGTTACTCCTGGGACAGACGTTATGGCTACACCTTC. Protein product: CASSYSWDRRYGYTF.

The genes are TRBV12-3 or TRBV12-4 and TRBJ1-3; D perhaps matches TRBD1 (6 bases). This CDR3 spans 14 amino acids. Trimming took off 1 base at V and 8 bases at J, with 12 bases between the two ends. The chain's CDR3 is CASSLDPGDDTIYF. CDR3 coding DNA: TGTGCCAGCAGTTTAGATCCAGGGGACGACACCATATATTTT.

This clonotype was recorded a few times. The chain is built from TRBV6-2 or TRBV6-3 and TRBJ2-6; 8 bases line up with TRBD1. Germline V lookup: CDR1 MNHEY, CDR2 SVGEGT. The CDR3 totals 19 residues. V lost 0 bases and J lost 0; bases outside the gene matches: 7. The CDR3 loop is CASSYSPTGVYSGANVLTF. CDR3 DNA sequence: TGTGCCAGCAGTTACTCGCCGACAGGGGTTTACTCTGGGGCCAACGTCCTGACTTTC.

The chain employs TRBV6-5 and TRBJ2-2, with TRBD2 matching 10 bases. Germline CDR1 reads MNHEY; CDR2 reads SVGAGI. The CDR3 is made up of 19 amino acids. Trimming at V came to 4 bases and at J to 4 bases, leaving 15 bases not matched to a gene. The CDR3 protein is CASSSPLAGATAGTGELFF. CDR3 in DNA: TGTGCCAGCAGTTCGCCTCTAGCGGGAGCTACCGCGGGCACCGGGGAGCTGTTTTTT.

This clonotype was found many times. The chain couples TRBV11-2 to TRBJ1-2; a weak D match, TRBD1 (5 bases). The CDR3 is 14 amino acids. The V gene lost 1 base and the J gene lost 4 bases, with 10 bases spanning the gap. Looked up from germline, CDR1 is SGHAT and CDR2 is FQNNGV. The CDR3 nucleotides read TGTGCCAGCAGCTTAGGGGACCGTTCCTATGGCTACACCTTC. Translating it yields CASSLGDRSYGYTF.

This clonotype was recorded at least ten times. This chain uses TRBV6-1 with TRBJ2-7; weak D call: TRBD1 (5 bases). The CDR3 length is 15 residues. The V gene lost 0 bases and the J gene lost 6 bases, with 15 bases spanning the gap. In germline, CDR1 is MNHNS, CDR2 SASEGT. The CDR3 region is CASSEAWTPASEQYF. The CDR3 nucleotides read TGTGCCAGCAGTGAAGCGTGGACACCGGCCTCCGAGCAGTACTTC.

This clonotype has more than one count but fewer than ten. The V call is TRBV12-3 or TRBV12-4, the J call TRBJ2-2, with TRBD1 matching over 8 bases. This CDR3 spans 16 amino acids. The ends lost 6 bases at V and 1 base at J; junction bases unmatched: 7. CDR3 coding DNA: TGTGCCAGCAGCCGACAGGGGATTTGGAACACCGGGGAGCTGTTTTTT. It encodes CASSRQGIWNTGELFF.

The chain employs TRBV18 and TRBJ1-1; weak D call: TRBD1 (5 bases). Trimming took 6 bases from V and 4 from J, leaving 12 bases between them. Per the germline V gene, CDR1 is KGHSH and CDR2 is LQKENI. This CDR3 is 13 amino acids long. The CDR3 spells CASSPGTPTEAFF. The CDR3 bases are TGTGCCAGCTCCCCCGGGACTCCCACTGAAGCTTTCTTT. Together with reference TRBV18 and TRBJ1-1, the CDR3 gives the full variable domain: NAGVMQNPRHLVRRRGQEARLRCSPMKGHSHVYWYRQLPEEGLKFMVYLQKENIIDESGMPKERFSAEFPKEGPSILRIQQVVRGDSAAYFCASSPGTPTEAFFGQGTRLTVV.

This clonotype was observed many times. V usage is TRBV12-3 or TRBV12-4 and J usage is TRBJ2-3, with TRBD1 identical over 11 bases. After removal of 6 bases from V and 6 bases from J, the junction contained 8 bases not matched to a gene. This CDR3 region has 15 residues. This chain's CDR3 is CASRPGTGGRDTQYF. The CDR3 DNA reads TGTGCCAGCAGACCCGGGACAGGGGGTAGGGATACGCAGTATTTT.

This clonotype appeared many times. This chain uses TRBV28 with TRBJ2-1; possibly TRBD2 for D (5 bases). Trimming removed 4 bases from V and 0 bases from J, with 10 bases in between. Per the germline V gene, CDR1 is MDHEN and CDR2 is SYDVKM. This CDR3 is built from 15 residues. The CDR3 nucleotides are TGTGCCAGCAGTTCCCCGGGGAGCTCCTACAATGAGCAGTTCTTC. Amino acid sequence: CASSSPGSSYNEQFF.

In its sample, this clonotype was seen a few times. This chain connects TRBV2 to TRBJ1-2; D perhaps matches TRBD1 (5 bases). V gave up 2 bases and J gave up 5 bases, with 12 bases separating them. CDR1 and CDR2 (germline): SNHLY, FYNNEI. The CDR3 covers 14 residues. The CDR3 reads CASSEYTGGYGYTF. In DNA, the CDR3 is TGTGCCAGCAGTGAATATACGGGGGGATATGGCTACACCTTC.

The table lists this clonotype with a few counts. This CDR3 is CASRNYRASGNTIYF. Written as DNA, the CDR3 is TGTGCCAGCAGAAACTACAGGGCCTCTGGAAACACCATATATTTT. This chain uses TRBV28 with TRBJ1-3, with D possibly TRBD1 on 6 matching bases. Germline lookup yields CDR1 MDHEN and CDR2 SYDVKM. This CDR3 contains 15 residues. V gave up 6 bases and J gave up 0 bases, with 12 bases separating them.

This clonotype was detected only a few times. V and J are TRBV3-1 and TRBJ2-7; D call uncertain. The CDR3 is 13 residues long. Germline V gene sequence: CDR1 LGHDT, CDR2 YNNKEL (reference sequence). Deletions cut 4 bases from V and 6 bases from J, with 13 bases between. The CDR3 region is CASSLHVVGEQYF. For the CDR3, the DNA is TGTGCCAGCAGCCTGCACGTGGTCGGCGAGCAGTACTTC.

CDR3 sequence: CASSQDAGPPHITDTQYF. The CDR3 nucleotides are TGTGCCAGCAGCCAAGATGCGGGACCCCCCCATATAACAGATACGCAGTATTTT. This chain joins TRBV3-1 and TRBJ2-3, with D tentatively TRBD2 (6 bases). This CDR3 is 18 amino acids long. The germline V and J ends were trimmed by 0 bases and 3 bases, with 19 bases remaining between them. CDR1 and CDR2 (germline): LGHDT, YNNKEL (reference sequence).

Only a few counts were recorded for this clonotype. V usage is TRBV3-1 and J usage is TRBJ2-1, with a possible D match to TRBD1 (6 bases). Germline loops: CDR1 LGHDT, CDR2 YNNKEL (reference sequence). Trimming left V 4 bases short and J 3 bases short, with 10 bases between. The CDR3 is 14 residues long. CDR3 DNA: TGTGCCAGCAGCCGGGGGACACTCTACAATGAGCAGTTCTTC. This encodes CASSRGTLYNEQFF.